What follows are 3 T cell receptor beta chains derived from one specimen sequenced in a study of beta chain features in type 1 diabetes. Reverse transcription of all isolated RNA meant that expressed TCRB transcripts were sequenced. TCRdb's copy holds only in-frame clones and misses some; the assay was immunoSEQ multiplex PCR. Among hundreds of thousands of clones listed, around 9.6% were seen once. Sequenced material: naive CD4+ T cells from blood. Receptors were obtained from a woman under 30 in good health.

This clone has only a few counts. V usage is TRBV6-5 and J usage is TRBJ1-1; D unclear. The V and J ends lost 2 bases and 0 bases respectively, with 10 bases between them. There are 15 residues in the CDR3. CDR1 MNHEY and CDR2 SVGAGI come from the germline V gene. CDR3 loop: CASSYTQPLNTEAFF. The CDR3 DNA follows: TGTGCCAGCAGTTACACACAACCGCTGAACACTGAAGCTTTCTTT.

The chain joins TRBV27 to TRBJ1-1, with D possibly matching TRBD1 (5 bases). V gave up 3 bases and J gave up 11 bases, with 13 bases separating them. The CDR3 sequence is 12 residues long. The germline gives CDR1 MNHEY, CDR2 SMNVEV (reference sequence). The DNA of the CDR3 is TGTGCCAGCAGTTTCCCCCAGGGTACGGCTTTCTTT. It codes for CASSFPQGTAFF.

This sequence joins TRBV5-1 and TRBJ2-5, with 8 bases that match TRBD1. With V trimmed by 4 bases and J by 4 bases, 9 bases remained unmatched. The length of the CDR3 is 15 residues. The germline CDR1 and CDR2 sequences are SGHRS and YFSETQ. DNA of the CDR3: TGCGCCAGCAGCCCTCAAACAGGGGGAGGAGAGACCCAGTACTTC. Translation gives CASSPQTGGGETQYF.